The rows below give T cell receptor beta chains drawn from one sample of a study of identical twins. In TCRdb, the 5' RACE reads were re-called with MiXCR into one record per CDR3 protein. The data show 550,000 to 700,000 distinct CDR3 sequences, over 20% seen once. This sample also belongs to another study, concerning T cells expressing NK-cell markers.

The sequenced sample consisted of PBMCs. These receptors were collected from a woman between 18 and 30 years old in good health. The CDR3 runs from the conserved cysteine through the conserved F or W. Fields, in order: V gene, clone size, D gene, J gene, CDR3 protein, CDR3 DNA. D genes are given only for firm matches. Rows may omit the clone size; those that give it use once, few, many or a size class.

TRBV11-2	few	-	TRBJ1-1	CASSLGRDTIIEAFF	TGTGCCAGCAGCTTAGGCCGGGACACTATAATTGAAGCTTTCTTT
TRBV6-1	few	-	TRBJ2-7	CASSLTVNNAKEQYF	TGTGCCAGCAGCCTCACGGTCAACAATGCTAAGGAGCAGTACTTC
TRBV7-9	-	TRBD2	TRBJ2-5	CASSLARGGGQETQYF	TGTGCCAGCAGCTTAGCGCGTGGCGGGGGTCAAGAGACCCAGTACTTC
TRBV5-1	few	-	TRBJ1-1	CASRARRDTEAFF	TGCGCCAGCCGCGCGAGACGGGACACTGAAGCTTTCTTT
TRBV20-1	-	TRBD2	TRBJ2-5	CSAPARLAGEETQYF	TGCAGTGCTCCAGCTCGACTAGCGGGAGAAGAGACCCAGTACTTC
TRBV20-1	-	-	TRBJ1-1	CSATYIMNTEAFF	TGCAGTGCTACATATATAATGAACACTGAAGCTTTCTTT
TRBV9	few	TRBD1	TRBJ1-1	CASSATGQPEAFF	TGTGCCAGCAGCGCGACGGGACAGCCTGAAGCTTTCTTT
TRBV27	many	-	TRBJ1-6	CASSMMNSPLHF	TGTGCCAGCAGTATGATGAATTCACCCCTCCACTTT
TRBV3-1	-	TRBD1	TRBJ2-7	CASSPSRTGGEQYF	TGTGCCAGCAGCCCGTCTAGGACAGGGGGCGAGCAGTACTTC
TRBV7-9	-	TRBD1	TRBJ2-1	CASSQGGQGRNEQFF	TGTGCCAGCAGCCAAGGTGGACAGGGCCGAAATGAGCAGTTCTTC
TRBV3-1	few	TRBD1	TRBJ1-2	CASSLTGRGPVYGYTF	TGTGCCAGCAGCCTTACCGGTAGGGGGCCGGTCTATGGCTACACCTTC
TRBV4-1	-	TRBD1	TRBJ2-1	CASSQDGTGYRNEQFF	TGCGCCAGCAGCCAAGATGGGACAGGGTACAGGAATGAGCAGTTCTTC
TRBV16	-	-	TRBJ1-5	CASSQSPGRRTGQPQHF	TGTGCCAGCAGCCAATCTCCGGGCCGCCGAACGGGACAGCCCCAGCATTTT
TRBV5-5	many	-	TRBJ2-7	CASSLERRTYEQYF	TGTGCCAGCAGCTTGGAGCGAAGAACCTACGAGCAGTACTTC
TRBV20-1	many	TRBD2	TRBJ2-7	CSAGLAGPPYEQYF	TGCAGTGCCGGACTAGCGGGGCCCCCCTACGAGCAGTACTTC
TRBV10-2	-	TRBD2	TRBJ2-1	CASSESGREGRREQFF	TGCGCCAGCAGTGAGTCGGGTCGGGAGGGCCGTCGTGAGCAGTTCTTC
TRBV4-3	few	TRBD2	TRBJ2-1	CASGRDSFGNEQFF	TGCGCCAGCGGGAGGGACTCCTTTGGGAATGAGCAGTTCTTC
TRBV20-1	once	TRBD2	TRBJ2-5	CSARVSAGDETQYF	TGCAGTGCTAGAGTGAGCGCGGGGGATGAGACCCAGTACTTC
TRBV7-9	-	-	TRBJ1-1	CASSLEGAFF	TGTGCCAGCAGCTTAGAGGGAGCTTTCTTT
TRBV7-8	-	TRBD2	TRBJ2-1	CASIKTSGYNEQFF	TGTGCCAGCATCAAGACTAGCGGTTACAATGAGCAGTTCTTC
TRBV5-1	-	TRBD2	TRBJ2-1	CASSFRGGAYEQFF	TGCGCCAGCAGCTTCCGCGGGGGGGCTTATGAGCAGTTCTTC
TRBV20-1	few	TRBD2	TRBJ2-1	CSGLAGVYEQFF	TGCAGTGGGCTAGCGGGAGTCTATGAGCAGTTCTTC
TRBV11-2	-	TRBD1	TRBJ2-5	CASSLQGAPETQYF	TGTGCCAGCAGCCTACAGGGGGCGCCGGAGACCCAGTACTTC
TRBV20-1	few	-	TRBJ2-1	CSASGPSYNEQFF	TGCAGTGCTAGTGGACCGTCCTACAATGAGCAGTTCTTC
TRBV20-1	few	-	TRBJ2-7	CSAIGQGFYEQYF	TGCAGTGCTATAGGTCAGGGGTTCTACGAGCAGTACTTC
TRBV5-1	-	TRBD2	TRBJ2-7	CASSLFSGTFSYEQYF	TGCGCCAGCAGCTTGTTTAGCGGGACTTTTTCCTACGAGCAGTACTTC
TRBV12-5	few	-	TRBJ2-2	CASGPGRRGGELFF	TGTGCTAGTGGTCCCGGCCGGCGTGGCGGGGAGCTGTTTTTT
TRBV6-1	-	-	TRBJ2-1	CASSRPRRGNEQFF	TGTGCCAGCAGCCGACCTCGGCGGGGCAATGAGCAGTTCTTC
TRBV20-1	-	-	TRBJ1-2	CSARDLVGLGGYTF	TGCAGTGCTAGAGATCTCGTGGGATTGGGGGGCTACACCTTC
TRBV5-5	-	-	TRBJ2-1	CASSLSHIEQFF	TGTGCCAGCAGCTTGAGTCATATAGAGCAGTTCTTC
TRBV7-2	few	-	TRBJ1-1	CASSAWKGTEAFF	TGTGCCAGCAGCGCTTGGAAGGGGACTGAAGCTTTCTTT
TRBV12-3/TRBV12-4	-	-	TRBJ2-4	CASSPQPLLAKNIQYF	TGTGCCAGCAGTCCTCAGCCACTTCTAGCCAAAAACATTCAGTACTTC
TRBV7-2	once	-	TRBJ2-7	CASSLLVGSSYEQYF	TGTGCCAGCAGCTTGCTCGTCGGGAGCTCCTACGAGCAGTACTTC
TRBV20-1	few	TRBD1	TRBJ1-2	CSARDPRQGFYGYTF	TGCAGTGCTAGAGATCCCCGACAGGGGTTTTATGGCTACACCTTC
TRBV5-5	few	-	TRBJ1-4	CASSFGTREKLFF	TGTGCCAGCAGTTTTGGTACACGCGAAAAACTGTTTTTT
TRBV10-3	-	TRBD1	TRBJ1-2	CAIRPGTADNYGYTF	TGTGCCATCAGGCCCGGGACAGCCGATAACTATGGCTACACCTTC
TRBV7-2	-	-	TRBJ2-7	CASSKDSRGKQYF	TGTGCCAGCAGCAAGGACAGCCGCGGTAAGCAGTACTTC
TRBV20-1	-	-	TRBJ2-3	CSASGATSTDTQYF	TGCAGTGCTAGCGGGGCCACTAGCACAGATACGCAGTATTTT
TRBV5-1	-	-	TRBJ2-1	CASSLAGVQVGEQFF	TGCGCCAGCAGCTTGGCGGGGGTTCAAGTAGGTGAGCAGTTCTTC
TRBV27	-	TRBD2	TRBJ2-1	CASSLALAGAYNEQFF	TGTGCCAGCAGTTTGGCACTAGCGGGGGCCTACAATGAGCAGTTCTTC
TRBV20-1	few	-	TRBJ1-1	CSAAFNTEAFF	TGCAGTGCAGCATTTAACACTGAAGCTTTCTTT
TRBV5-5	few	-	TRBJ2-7	CASSRVGANYEQYF	TGTGCCAGCTCACGGGTCGGGGCCAACTACGAGCAGTACTTC
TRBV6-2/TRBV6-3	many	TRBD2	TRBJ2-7	CASSWNPLAGDEQYF	TGTGCCAGCAGTTGGAATCCCCTAGCGGGAGACGAGCAGTACTTC
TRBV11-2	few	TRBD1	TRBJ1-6	CASRDRGPPLHF	TGTGCCAGCCGGGACAGGGGGCCACCCCTCCACTTT
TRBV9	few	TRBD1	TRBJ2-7	CASSPTGASSYEQYF	TGTGCCAGCAGCCCAACAGGGGCCTCCTCCTACGAGCAGTACTTC
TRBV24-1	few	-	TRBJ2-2	CATSDPTGNTGELFF	TGTGCCACCAGTGACCCGACAGGGAACACCGGGGAGCTGTTTTTT